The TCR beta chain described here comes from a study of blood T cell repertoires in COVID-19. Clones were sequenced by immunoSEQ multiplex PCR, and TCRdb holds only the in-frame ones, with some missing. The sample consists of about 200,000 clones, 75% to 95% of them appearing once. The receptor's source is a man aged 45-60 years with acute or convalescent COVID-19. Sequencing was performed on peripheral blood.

CDR3 residues: CASSLPSARSYEQYF. The CDR3 DNA follows: TGTGCCAGCAGCCTACCTAGCGCCCGCTCCTACGAGCAGTACTTC. The chain uses TRBV5-4 and TRBJ2-7; D might be TRBD2 (6 bases). In germline, CDR1 is SGHNT, CDR2 YYREEE (reference sequence). This CDR3 region has 15 residues. V was cut by 4 bases and J by 0 bases, with 14 bases left in between.